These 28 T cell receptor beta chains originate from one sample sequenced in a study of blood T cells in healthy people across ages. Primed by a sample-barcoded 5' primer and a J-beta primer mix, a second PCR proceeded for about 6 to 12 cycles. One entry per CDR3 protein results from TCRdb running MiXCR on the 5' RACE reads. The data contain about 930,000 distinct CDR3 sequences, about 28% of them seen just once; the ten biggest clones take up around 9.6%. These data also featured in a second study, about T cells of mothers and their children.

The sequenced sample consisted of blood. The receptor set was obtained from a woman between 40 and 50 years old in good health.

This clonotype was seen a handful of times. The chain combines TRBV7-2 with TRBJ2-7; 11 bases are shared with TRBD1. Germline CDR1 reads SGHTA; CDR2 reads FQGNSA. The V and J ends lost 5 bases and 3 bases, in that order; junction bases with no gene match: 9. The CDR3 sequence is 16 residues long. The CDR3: CASSPRSGTGGYEQYF. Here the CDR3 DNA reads TGTGCCAGCAGCCCTCGATCAGGGACAGGGGGCTACGAGCAGTACTTC.

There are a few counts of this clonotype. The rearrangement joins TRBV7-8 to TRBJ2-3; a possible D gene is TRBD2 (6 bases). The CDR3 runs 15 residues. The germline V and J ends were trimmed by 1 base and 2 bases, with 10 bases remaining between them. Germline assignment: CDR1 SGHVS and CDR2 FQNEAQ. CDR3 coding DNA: TGTGCCAGCAGCTTAGGGGACTTACCCACAGATACGCAGTATTTT. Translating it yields CASSLGDLPTDTQYF.

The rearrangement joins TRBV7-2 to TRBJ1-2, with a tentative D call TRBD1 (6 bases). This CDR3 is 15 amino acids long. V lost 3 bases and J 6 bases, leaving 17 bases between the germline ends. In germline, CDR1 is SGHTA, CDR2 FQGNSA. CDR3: CASSLRGRGRDGYTF. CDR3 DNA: TGTGCCAGCAGCTTGCGAGGGAGGGGGAGGGATGGCTACACCTTC.

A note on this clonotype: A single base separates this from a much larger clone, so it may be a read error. The CDR3 coding sequence is TGTGCCAGCAGCTTAAGGACAAGGTCTTCAGATACGCAGTATTTT. This codes for CASSLRTRSSDTQYF. V usage is TRBV7-9 and J usage is TRBJ2-3; D possibly corresponds to TRBD1 (5 bases). V was shortened by 2 bases and J by 4 bases, with 13 bases between the two germline ends. Germline CDR1 reads SEHNR; CDR2 reads FQNEAQ (reference sequence). This CDR3 comprises 15 residues. Combining the CDR3 with reference TRBV7-9 and TRBJ2-3 gives the whole variable domain DTGVSQNPRHKITKRGQNVTFRCDPISEHNRLYWYRQTLGQGPEFLTYFQNEAQLEKSRLLSDRFSAERPKGSFSTLEIQRTEQGDSAMYLCASSLRTRSSDTQYFGPGTRLTVL.

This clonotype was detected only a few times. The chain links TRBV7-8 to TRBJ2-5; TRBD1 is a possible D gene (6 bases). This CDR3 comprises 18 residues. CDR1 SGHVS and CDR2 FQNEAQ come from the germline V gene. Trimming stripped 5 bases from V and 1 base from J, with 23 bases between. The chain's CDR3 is CASSPNKWSGTTQETQYF. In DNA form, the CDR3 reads TGTGCCAGCAGCCCCAACAAGTGGTCCGGGACAACCCAAGAGACCCAGTACTTC. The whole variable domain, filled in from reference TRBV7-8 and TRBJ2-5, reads GAGVSQSPRYKVAKRGQDVALRCDPISGHVSLFWYQQALGQGPEFLTYFQNEAQLDKSGLPSDRFFAERPEGSVSTLKIQRTQQEDSAVYLCASSPNKWSGTTQETQYFGPGTRLLVL.

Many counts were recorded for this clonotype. The CDR3 spells CASSPKGPSEQYF. The CDR3, as DNA: TGTGCCAGCAGCCCTAAGGGGCCATCCGAGCAGTACTTC. The chain recombines TRBV7-9 with TRBJ2-7; TRBD1 might be the D (5 bases). Germline V gene lookup returns CDR1 SEHNR and CDR2 FQNEAQ (reference sequence). The CDR3 has 13 amino acids. Between the trimmed V and J ends, which lost 5 bases and 6 bases, there was a span of 14 bases.

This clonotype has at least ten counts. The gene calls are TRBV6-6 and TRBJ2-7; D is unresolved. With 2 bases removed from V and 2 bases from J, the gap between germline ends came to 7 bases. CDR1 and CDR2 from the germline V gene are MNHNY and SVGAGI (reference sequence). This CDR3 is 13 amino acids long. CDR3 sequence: CASSYGSTYEQYF. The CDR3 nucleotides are TGTGCCAGCAGTTACGGTTCCACCTACGAGCAGTACTTC.

CDR3 protein: CSAIPRTGSYEQYF. The CDR3 nucleotides read TGCAGTGCTATCCCCAGGACAGGATCCTACGAGCAGTACTTC. The chain is built from TRBV20-1 and TRBJ2-4; 7 nucleotides line up with TRBD1. The end of the DNA aligns better with TRBJ2-7, so the J call may be wrong. This CDR3 is built from 14 residues. Germline CDR1 is DFQATT and CDR2 is SNEGSKA (reference sequence).

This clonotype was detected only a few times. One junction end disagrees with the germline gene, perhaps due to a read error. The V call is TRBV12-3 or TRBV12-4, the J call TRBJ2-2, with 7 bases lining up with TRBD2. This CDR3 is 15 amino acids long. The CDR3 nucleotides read TGTGCCAGTAGTTTACAGACGGGAGGCACTGGGGAGCTGTTTTTT. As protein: CASSLQTGGTGELFF.

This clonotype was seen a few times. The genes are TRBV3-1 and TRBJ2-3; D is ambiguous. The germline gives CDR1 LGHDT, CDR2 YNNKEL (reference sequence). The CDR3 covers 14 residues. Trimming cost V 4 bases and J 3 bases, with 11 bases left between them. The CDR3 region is CASSPYHTTDTQYF. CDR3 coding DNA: TGTGCCAGCAGCCCATACCATACTACAGATACGCAGTATTTT.

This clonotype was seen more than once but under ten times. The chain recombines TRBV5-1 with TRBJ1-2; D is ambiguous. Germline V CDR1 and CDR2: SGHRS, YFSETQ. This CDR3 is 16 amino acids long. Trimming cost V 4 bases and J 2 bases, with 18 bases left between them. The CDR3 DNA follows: TGCGCCAGCAGCGAAACCTGGAGGCAGGTGAACTATGGCTACACCTTC. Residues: CASSETWRQVNYGYTF.

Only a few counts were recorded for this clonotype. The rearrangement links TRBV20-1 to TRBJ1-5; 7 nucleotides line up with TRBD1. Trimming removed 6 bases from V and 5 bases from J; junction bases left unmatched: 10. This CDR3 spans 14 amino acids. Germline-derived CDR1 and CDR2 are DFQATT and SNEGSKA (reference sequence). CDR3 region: CSASRTGTYQPQHF. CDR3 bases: TGCAGTGCCTCTCGGACAGGTACATATCAGCCCCAGCATTTT.

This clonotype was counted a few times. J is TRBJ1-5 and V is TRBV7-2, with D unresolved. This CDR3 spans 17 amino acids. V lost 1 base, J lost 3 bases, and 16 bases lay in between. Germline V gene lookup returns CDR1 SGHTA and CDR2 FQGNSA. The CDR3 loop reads CASSLGLAATPNQPQHF. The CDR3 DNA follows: TGTGCCAGCAGCTTAGGTTTGGCCGCGACCCCCAATCAGCCCCAGCATTTT.

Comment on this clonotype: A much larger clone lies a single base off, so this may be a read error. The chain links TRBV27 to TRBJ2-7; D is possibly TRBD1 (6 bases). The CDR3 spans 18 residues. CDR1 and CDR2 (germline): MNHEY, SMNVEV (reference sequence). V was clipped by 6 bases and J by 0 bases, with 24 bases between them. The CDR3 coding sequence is TGTGCCAGCAGACTTTGGGCTGGCTTGAGGGGGATCTCCTACGAGCAGTACTTC. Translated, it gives CASRLWAGLRGISYEQYF.

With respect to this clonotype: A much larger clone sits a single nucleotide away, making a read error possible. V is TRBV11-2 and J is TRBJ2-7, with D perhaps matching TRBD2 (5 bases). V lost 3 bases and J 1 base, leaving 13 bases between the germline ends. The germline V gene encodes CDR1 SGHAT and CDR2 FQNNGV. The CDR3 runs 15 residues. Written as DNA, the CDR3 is TGTGCCAGCAGCTTCTTCGAGGGCAGGTCCTACGAGCAGTACTTC. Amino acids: CASSFFEGRSYEQYF.

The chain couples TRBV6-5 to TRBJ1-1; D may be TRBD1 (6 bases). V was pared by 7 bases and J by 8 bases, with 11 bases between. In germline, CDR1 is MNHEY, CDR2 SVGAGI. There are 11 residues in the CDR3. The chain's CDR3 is CASTQGQEAFF. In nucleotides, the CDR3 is TGTGCCAGCACCCAAGGACAGGAAGCTTTCTTT.

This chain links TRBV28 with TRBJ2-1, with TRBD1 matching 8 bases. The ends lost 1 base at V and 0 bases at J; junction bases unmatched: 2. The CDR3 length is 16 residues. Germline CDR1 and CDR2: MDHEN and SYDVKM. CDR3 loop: CASSLFGQGSYNEQFF. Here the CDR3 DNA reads TGTGCCAGCAGTTTATTTGGACAGGGCTCCTACAATGAGCAGTTCTTC.

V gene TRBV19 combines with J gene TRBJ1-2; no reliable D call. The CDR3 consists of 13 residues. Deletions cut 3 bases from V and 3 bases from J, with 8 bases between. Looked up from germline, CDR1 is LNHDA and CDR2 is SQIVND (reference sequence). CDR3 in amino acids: CASSMVSYYGYTF. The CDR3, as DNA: TGTGCCAGTAGTATGGTCTCATACTATGGCTACACCTTC.

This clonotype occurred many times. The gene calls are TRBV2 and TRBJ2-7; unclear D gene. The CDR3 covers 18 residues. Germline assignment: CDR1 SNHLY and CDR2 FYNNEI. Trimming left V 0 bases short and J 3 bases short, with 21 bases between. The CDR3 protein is CASSEAARSVMGYYEQYF. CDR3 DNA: TGTGCCAGCAGTGAAGCAGCTCGATCGGTAATGGGATACTACGAGCAGTACTTC.

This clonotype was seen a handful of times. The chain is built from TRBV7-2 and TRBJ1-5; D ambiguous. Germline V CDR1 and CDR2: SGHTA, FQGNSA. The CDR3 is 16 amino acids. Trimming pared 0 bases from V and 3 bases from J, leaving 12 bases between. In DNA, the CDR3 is TGTGCCAGCAGCTTAGCAGGCCCCGGAAACAATCAGCCCCAGCATTTT. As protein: CASSLAGPGNNQPQHF.

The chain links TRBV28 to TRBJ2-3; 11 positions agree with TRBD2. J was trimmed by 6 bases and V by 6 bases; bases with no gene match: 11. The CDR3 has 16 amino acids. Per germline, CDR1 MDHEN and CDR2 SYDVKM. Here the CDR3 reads CASSSFSGGVLDTQYF. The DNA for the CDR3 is TGTGCCAGCAGCTCGTTTAGCGGGGGGGTGTTGGATACGCAGTATTTT.

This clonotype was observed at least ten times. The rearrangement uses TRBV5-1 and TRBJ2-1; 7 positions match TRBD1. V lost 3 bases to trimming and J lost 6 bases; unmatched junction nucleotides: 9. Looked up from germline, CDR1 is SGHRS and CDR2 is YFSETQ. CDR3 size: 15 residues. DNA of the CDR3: TGCGCCAGCAGCTCGGGACAGTTCGGGCTCAATGAGCAGTTCTTC. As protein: CASSSGQFGLNEQFF.

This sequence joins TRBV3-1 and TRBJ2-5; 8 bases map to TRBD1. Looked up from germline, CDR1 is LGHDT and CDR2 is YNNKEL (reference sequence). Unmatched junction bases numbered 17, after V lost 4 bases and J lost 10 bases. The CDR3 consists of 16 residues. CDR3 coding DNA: TGTGCCAGCAGCCGGGACAGGTACCGGCAGCCCTTGTTCCAGTACTTC. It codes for CASSRDRYRQPLFQYF.

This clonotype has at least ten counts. The CDR3 sequence: CASSSWDFNQPQHF. The CDR3 DNA reads as TGTGCCAGCAGTTCCTGGGATTTCAATCAGCCCCAGCATTTT. The V and J genes are TRBV27 and TRBJ1-5; D remains unclear. The CDR3 extends over 14 amino acids. In germline, CDR1 is MNHEY, CDR2 SMNVEV (reference sequence). V lost 4 bases and J lost 3, with 10 bases in between.

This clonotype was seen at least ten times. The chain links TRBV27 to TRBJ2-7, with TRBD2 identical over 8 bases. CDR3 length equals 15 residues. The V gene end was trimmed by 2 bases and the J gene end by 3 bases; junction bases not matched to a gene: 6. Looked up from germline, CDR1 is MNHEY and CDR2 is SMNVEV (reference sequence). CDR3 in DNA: TGTGCCAGCAGTTTAGAGCGGGGGCCCCGCTACGAGCAGTACTTC. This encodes CASSLERGPRYEQYF.

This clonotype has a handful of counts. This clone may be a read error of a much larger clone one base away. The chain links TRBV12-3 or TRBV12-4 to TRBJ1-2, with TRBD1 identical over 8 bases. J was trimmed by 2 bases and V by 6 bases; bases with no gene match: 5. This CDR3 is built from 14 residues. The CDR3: CASRPRDRNYGYTF. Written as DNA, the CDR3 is TGTGCCAGCAGGCCCCGGGACAGGAACTATGGCTACACCTTC.

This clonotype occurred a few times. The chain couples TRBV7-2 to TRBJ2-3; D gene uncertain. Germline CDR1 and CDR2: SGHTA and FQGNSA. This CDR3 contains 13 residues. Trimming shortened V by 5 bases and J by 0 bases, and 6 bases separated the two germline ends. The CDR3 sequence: CASSIPSTDTQYF. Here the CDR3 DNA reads TGTGCCAGCAGCATCCCCAGCACAGATACGCAGTATTTT.

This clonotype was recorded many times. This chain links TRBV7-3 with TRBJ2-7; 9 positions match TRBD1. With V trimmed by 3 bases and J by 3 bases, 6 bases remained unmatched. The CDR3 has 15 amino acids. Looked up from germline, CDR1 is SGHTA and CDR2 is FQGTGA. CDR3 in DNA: TGTGCCAGCAGCTTCTTCGGGACAGGGAGCTACGAGCAGTACTTC. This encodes CASSFFGTGSYEQYF.